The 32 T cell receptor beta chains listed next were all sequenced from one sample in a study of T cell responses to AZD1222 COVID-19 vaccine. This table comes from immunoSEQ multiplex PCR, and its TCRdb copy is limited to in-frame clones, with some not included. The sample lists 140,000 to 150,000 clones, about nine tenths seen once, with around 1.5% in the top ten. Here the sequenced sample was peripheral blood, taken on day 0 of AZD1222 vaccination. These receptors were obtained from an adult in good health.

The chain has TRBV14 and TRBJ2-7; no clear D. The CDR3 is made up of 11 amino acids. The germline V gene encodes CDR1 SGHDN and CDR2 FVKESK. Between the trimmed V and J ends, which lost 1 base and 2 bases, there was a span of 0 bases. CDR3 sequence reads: CASSQAYEQYF. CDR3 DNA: TGTGCCAGCAGCCAAGCCTACGAGCAGTACTTC.

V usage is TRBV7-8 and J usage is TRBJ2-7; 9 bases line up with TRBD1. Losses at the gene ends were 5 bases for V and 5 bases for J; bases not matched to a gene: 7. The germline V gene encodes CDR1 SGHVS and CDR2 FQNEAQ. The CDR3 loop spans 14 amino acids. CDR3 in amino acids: CASSPWTGEHEQYF. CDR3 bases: TGTGCCAGCAGCCCCTGGACAGGGGAACACGAGCAGTACTTC.

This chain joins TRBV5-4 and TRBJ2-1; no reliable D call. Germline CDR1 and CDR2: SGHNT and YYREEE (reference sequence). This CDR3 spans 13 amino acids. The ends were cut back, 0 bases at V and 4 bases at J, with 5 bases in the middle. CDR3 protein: CASSLERYNEQFF. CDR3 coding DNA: TGTGCCAGCAGCTTGGAACGGTACAATGAGCAGTTCTTC. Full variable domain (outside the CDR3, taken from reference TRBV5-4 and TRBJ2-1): ETGVTQSPTHLIKTRGQQVTLRCSSQSGHNTVSWYQQALGQGPQFIFQYYREEENGRGNFPPRFSGLQFPNYSSELNVNALELDDSALYLCASSLERYNEQFFGPGTRLTVL.

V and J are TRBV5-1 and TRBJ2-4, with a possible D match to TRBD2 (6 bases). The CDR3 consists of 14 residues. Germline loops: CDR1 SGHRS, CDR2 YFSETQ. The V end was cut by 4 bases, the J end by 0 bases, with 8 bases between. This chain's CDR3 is CASSLGGAKNIQYF. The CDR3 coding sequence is TGCGCCAGCAGCCTGGGGGGAGCCAAAAACATTCAGTACTTC.

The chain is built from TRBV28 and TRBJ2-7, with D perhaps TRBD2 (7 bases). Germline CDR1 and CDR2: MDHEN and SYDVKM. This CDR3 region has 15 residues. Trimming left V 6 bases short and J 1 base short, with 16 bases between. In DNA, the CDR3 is TGTGCCAGCAGCCCGGGCGGGGGCGGGTCCTACGAGCAGTACTTC. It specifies CASSPGGGGSYEQYF.

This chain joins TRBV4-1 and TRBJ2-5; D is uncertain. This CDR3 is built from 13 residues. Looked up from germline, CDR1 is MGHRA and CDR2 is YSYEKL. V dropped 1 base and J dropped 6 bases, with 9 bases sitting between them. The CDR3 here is CASSQVDQKTQYF. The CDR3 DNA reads TGCGCCAGCAGCCAAGTGGACCAGAAGACCCAGTACTTC.

The DNA of the CDR3 is TGTGCCAGCAGTTTAGGACGCGGGAGGTCCCCTTACAATGAGCAGTTCTTC. This gives the protein CASSLGRGRSPYNEQFF. The genes are TRBV27 and TRBJ2-1; 8 nucleotides match TRBD2. J lost 4 bases, V lost 2 bases, and 10 bases had no gene match. The CDR3 length is 17 residues. Germline V lookup: CDR1 MNHEY, CDR2 SMNVEV (reference sequence).

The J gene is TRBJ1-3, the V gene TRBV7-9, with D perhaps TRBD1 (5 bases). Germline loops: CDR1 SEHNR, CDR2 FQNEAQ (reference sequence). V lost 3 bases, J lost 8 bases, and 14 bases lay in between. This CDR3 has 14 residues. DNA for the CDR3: TGTGCCAGCAGCTTTACGGGGGAAGGAGACACCATATATTTT. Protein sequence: CASSFTGEGDTIYF. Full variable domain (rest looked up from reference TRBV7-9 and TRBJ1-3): DTGVSQNPRHKITKRGQNVTFRCDPISEHNRLYWYRQTLGQGPEFLTYFQNEAQLEKSRLLSDRFSAERPKGSFSTLEIQRTEQGDSAMYLCASSFTGEGDTIYFGEGSWLTVV.

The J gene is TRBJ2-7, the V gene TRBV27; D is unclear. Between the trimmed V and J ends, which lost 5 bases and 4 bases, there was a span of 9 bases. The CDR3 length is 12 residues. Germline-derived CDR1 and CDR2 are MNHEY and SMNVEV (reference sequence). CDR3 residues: CASSPSKYEQYF. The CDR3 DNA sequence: TGTGCCAGCAGTCCCTCCAAGTACGAGCAGTACTTC.

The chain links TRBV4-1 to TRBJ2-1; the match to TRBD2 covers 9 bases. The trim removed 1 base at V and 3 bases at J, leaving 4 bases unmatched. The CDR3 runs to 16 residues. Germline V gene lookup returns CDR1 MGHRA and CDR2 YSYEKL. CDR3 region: CASSQGAGGLYNEQFF. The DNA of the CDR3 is TGCGCCAGCAGCCAAGGAGCGGGAGGACTCTACAATGAGCAGTTCTTC.

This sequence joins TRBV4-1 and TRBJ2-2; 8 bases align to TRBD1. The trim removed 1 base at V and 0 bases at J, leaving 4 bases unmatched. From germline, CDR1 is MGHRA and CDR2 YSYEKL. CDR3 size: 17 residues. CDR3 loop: CASSQGPDRANTGELFF. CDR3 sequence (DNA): TGCGCCAGCAGCCAAGGCCCGGACAGGGCGAACACCGGGGAGCTGTTTTTT.

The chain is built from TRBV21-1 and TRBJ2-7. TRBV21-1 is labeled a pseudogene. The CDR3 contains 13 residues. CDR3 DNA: TGTGCCAGCAGCAAATCCCTCTTTTGGGGGCAGTACTTC. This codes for CASSKSLFWGQYF.

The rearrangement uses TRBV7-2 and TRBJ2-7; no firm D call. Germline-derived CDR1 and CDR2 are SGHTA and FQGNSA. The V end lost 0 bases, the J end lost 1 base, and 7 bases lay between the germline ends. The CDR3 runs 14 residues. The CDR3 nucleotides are TGTGCCAGCAGCTTAGCCCGTGAATCCTACGAGCAGTACTTC. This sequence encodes CASSLARESYEQYF.

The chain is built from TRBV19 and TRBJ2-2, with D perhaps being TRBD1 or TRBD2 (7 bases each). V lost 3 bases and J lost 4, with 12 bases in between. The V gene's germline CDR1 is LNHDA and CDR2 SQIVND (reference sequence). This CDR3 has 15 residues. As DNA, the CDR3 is TGTGCCAGTAGTATGTCCAGGGGGGGCACCGGGGAGCTGTTTTTT. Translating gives CASSMSRGGTGELFF.

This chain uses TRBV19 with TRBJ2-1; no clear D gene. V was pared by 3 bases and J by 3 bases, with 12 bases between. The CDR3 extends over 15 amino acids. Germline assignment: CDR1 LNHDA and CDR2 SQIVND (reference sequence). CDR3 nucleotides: TGTGCCAGTAGTATTCGAAAGGGCAGCTACAATGAGCAGTTCTTC. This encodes CASSIRKGSYNEQFF.

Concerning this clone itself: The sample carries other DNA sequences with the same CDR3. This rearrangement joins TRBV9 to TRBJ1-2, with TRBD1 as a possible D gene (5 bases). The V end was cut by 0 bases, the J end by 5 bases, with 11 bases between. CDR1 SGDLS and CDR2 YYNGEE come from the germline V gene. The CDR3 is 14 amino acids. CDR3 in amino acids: CASSVGQGGYGYTF. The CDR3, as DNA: TGTGCCAGCAGCGTAGGGCAGGGAGGATATGGCTACACCTTC.

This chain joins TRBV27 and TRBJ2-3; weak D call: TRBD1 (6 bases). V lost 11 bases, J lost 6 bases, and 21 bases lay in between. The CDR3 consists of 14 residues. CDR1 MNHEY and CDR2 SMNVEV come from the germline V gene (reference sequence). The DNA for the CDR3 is TGTGCCGCCCAGTCATTGGGACATAGCGATACGCAGTATTTT. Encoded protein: CAAQSLGHSDTQYF.

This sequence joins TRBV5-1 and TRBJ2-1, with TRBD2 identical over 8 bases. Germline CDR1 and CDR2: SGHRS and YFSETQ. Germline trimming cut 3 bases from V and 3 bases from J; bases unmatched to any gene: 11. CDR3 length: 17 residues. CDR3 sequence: CASSSPGGQAFYNEQFF. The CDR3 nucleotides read TGCGCCAGCAGCTCACCGGGAGGGCAGGCGTTCTACAATGAGCAGTTCTTC.

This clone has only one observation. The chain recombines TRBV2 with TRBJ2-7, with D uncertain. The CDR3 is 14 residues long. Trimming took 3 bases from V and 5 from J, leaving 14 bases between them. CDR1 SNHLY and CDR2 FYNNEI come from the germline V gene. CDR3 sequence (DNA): TGTGCCAGCAGTGAGGTCGGCAGGCCGGACGAGCAGTACTTC. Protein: CASSEVGRPDEQYF.

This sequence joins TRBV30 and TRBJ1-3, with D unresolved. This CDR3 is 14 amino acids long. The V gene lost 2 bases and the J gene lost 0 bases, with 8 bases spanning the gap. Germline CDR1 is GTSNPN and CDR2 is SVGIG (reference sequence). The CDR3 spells CAWSQDGSGNTIYF. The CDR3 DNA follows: TGTGCCTGGAGTCAGGACGGCTCTGGAAACACCATATATTTT.

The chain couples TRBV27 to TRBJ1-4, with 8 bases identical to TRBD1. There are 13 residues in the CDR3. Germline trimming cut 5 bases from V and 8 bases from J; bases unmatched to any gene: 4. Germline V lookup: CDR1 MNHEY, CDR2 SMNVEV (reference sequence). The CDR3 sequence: CASSPHRGEKLFF. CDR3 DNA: TGTGCCAGCAGTCCCCACAGGGGGGAAAAACTGTTTTTT.

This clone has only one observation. CDR3 bases: TGCGCCAGCAGCTCGATGACAGGTCGGTCAGGGGAGCTGTTTTTT. Encoded protein: CASSSMTGRSGELFF. The chain combines TRBV5-1 with TRBJ2-2; D might be TRBD1 (6 bases). V shed 3 bases and J shed 8 bases, with 17 bases lying between them. Germline values: CDR1 SGHRS, CDR2 YFSETQ. The length of the CDR3 is 15 residues.

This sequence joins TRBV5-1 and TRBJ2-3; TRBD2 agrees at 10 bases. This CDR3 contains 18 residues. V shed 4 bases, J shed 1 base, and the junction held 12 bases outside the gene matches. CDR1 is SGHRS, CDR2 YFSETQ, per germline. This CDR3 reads CASSPSYASGGRTDTQYF. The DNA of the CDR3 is TGCGCCAGCAGCCCCTCATACGCTAGCGGGGGACGCACAGATACGCAGTATTTT.

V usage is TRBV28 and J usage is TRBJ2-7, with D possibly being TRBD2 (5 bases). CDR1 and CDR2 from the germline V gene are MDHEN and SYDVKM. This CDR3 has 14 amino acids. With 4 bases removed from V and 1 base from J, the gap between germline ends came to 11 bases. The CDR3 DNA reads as TGTGCCAGCAGTTCTCCGGGATTTTCCTACGAGCAGTACTTC. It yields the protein CASSSPGFSYEQYF.

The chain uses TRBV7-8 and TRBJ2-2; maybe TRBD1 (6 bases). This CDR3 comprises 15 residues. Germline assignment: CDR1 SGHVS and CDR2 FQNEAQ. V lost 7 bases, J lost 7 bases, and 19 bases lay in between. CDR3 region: CASTHTRGKVGELFF. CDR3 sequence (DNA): TGTGCCAGCACCCACACTAGGGGGAAAGTCGGGGAGCTGTTTTTT.

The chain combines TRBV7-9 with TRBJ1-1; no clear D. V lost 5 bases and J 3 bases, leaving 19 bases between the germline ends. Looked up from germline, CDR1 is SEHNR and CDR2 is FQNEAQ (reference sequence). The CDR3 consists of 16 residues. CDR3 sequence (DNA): TGTGCCAGCAGCGCCCCCAGTAACTCGGCGGACACTGAAGCTTTCTTT. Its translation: CASSAPSNSADTEAFF.

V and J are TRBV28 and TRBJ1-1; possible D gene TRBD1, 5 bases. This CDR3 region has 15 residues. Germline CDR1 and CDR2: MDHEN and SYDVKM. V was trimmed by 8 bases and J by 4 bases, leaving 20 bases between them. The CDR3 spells CASLERGIGGTEAFF. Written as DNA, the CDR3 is TGTGCCAGCCTGGAGCGGGGGATTGGGGGCACTGAAGCTTTCTTT.

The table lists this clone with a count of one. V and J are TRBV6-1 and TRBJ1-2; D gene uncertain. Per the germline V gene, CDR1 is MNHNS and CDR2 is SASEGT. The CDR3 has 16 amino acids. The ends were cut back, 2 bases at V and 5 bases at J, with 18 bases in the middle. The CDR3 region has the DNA TGTGCCAGCAGTGAACATCTCACAGAGGACTTATATGGCTACACCTTC. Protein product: CASSEHLTEDLYGYTF.

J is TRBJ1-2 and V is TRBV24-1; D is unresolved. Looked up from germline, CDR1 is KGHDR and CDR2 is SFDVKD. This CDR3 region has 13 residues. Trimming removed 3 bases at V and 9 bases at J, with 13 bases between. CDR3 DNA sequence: TGTGCCACCAGTGATCCAGGTTCTAGAAGCTACACCTTC. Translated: CATSDPGSRSYTF.

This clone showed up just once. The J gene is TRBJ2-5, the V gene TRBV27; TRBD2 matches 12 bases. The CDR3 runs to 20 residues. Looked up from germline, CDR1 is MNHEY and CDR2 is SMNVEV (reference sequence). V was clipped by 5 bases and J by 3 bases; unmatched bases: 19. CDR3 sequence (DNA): TGTGCCAGCAGTCCCTATGCCGGGACTAGCGGGCGGTCCTCGAAAGAGACCCAGTACTTC. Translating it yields CASSPYAGTSGRSSKETQYF.

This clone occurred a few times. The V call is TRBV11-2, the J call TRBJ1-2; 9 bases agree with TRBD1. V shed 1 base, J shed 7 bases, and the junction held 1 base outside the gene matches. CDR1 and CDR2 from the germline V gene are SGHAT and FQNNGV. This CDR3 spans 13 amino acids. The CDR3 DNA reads TGTGCCAGCAGCTTAGCGGACAGGGGTGGCTACACCTTC. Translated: CASSLADRGGYTF. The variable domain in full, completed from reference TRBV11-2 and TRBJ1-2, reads EAGVAQSPRYKIIEKRQSVAFWCNPISGHATLYWYQQILGQGPKLLIQFQNNGVVDDSQLPKDRFSAERLKGVDSTLKIQPAKLEDSAVYLCASSLADRGGYTFGSGTRLTVV.

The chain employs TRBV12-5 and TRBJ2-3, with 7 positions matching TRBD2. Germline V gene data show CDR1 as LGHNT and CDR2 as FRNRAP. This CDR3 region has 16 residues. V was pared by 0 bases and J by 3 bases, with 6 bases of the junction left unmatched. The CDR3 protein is CASGLVLGRETDTQYF. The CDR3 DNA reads TGTGCTAGTGGTTTGGTACTGGGGCGGGAGACAGATACGCAGTATTTT.